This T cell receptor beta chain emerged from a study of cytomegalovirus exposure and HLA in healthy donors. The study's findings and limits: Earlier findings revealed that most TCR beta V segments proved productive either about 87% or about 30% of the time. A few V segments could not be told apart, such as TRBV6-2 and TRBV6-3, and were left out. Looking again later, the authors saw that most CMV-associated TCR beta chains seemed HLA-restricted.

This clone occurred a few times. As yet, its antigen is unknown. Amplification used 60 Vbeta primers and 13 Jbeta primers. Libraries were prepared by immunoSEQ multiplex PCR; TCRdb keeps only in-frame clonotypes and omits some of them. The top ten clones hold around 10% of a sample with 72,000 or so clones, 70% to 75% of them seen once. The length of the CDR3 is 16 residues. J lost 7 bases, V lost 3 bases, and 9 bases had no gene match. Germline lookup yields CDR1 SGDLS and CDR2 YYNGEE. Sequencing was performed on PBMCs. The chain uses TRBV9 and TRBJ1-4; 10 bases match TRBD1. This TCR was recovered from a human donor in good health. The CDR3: CASSEGQGIDGEKLFF. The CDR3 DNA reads TGTGCCAGCAGCGAGGGACAGGGGATAGATGGTGAAAAACTGTTTTTT.